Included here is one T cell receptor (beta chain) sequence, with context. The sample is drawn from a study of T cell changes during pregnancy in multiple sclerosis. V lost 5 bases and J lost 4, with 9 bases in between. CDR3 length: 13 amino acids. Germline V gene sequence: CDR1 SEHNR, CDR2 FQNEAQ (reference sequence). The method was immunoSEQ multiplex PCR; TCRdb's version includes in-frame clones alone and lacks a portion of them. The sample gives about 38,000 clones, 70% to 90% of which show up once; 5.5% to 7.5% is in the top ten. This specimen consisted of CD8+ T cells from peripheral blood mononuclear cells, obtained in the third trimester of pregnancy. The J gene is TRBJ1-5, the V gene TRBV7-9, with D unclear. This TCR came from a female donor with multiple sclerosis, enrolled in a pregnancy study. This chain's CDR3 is CASSLSLNQPQHF. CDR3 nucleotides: TGTGCCAGCAGCCTTAGTCTTAATCAGCCCCAGCATTTT.